Below are 26 T cell receptor beta chains sequenced from a single sample in a study of tumor and adjacent non-tumor tissue in lung cancer. The template was RNA from unsorted bulk tissue. A modified ARM-PCR protocol with three rounds of nested PCR amplified TCRbeta. In TCRdb, the multiplex PCR reads were re-called with MiXCR into one record per CDR3 protein. Of about 75,000 distinct CDR3 sequences in the sample, under 80% were seen once. Input material: lung tumor tissue. The receptors were sampled from a woman between 50 and 59 years old with non-small cell lung cancer.

This sequence joins TRBV4-1 and TRBJ2-7; 9 nucleotides match TRBD2. Germline V gene data show CDR1 as MGHRA and CDR2 as YSYEKL. The length of the CDR3 is 19 residues. CDR3 sequence (DNA): TGCGCTAGCAGCCTAGATCTTGAACGGATTAGCGGGAGCTCAGGCGAGCAGTACGTC. Translating gives CASSLDLERISGSSGEQYV.

About this clonotype itself: This may be a read error, as it is one base from a much larger clone. V is TRBV28 and J is TRBJ2-7, with D tentatively TRBD2 (6 bases). This CDR3 contains 15 residues. Looked up from germline, CDR1 is MDHEN and CDR2 is SYDVKM. The CDR3 spells CASSFPGGLSYKQYF. In nucleotides, the CDR3 is TGTGCCAGCAGTTTCCCCGGGGGACTCTCCTACAAGCAGTACTTC.

Points on this clonotype: Sequence at one end of the junction differs from germline and may be a read error. The chain couples TRBV10-3 to TRBJ1-6, with TRBD1 matching over 9 bases. The CDR3 loop spans 12 amino acids. Germline V gene sequence: CDR1 ENHRY, CDR2 SYGVKD. CDR3 protein: CASGQGNSPLQF. The DNA of the CDR3 is TGTGCCTCCGGACAGGGGAATTCACCCCTTCAATTT.

The chain has TRBV12-3 or TRBV12-4 and TRBJ1-1; no clear D gene. This CDR3 is 13 amino acids long. Deletions cut 7 bases from V and 1 base from J, with 10 bases between. The CDR3 loop is CASNFKQNTEAFF. The DNA for the CDR3 is TGTGCCAGCAATTTTAAACAGAACACTGAAGCTTTCTTT.

Remarks on this clonotype: Just one base apart from a much larger clone, this may be a read error. Given the absence of the conserved phenylalanine or tryptophan at the CDR3 end, a read error is likely. This chain uses TRBV5-1 with TRBJ1-6; D is ambiguous. The ends were cut back, 5 bases at V and 5 bases at J, with 14 bases in the middle. Germline loops: CDR1 SGHRS, CDR2 YFSETQ. The CDR3 is 15 amino acids. CDR3 DNA sequence: TGCGCCAGCAGACGACGGGCAGACAATAATTCACCCCTCCACTTA. Translation gives CASRRRADNNSPLHL.

This clonotype was observed many times. A much larger clone is a single base away; this may be a read error. This rearrangement joins TRBV6-2 or TRBV6-3 to TRBJ2-1; 11 bases align to TRBD1. This CDR3 is 16 amino acids long. The ends lost 4 bases at V and 2 bases at J; junction bases unmatched: 4. Germline V CDR1 and CDR2: MNHEY, SVGEGT. The CDR3 here is CASSSGTGGAYNEQFF. CDR3 nucleotides: TGTGCCAGCAGTTCAGGGACAGGGGGAGCCTACAATGAGCAGTTCTTC.

Details on this clonotype: At one boundary the junction diverges from the germline segment, which might be a read error. V usage is TRBV11-1 and J usage is TRBJ2-7; 9 bases match TRBD1. Germline V gene data show CDR1 as SGHAT and CDR2 as FQDESV (reference sequence). CDR3 length: 15 amino acids. This CDR3 reads CVSSRTGAASYVQYF. CDR3 sequence (DNA): TGTGTCAGCAGCCGGACAGGGGCGGCCTCCTACGTACAGTACTTC.

The J gene is TRBJ2-2, the V gene TRBV30; perhaps TRBD1 as D (6 bases). Deletions cut 4 bases from V and 6 bases from J, with 21 bases between. The CDR3 has 16 amino acids. Germline-derived CDR1 and CDR2 are GTSNPN and SVGIG (reference sequence). For the CDR3, the DNA is TGTGCCTGGAATCGCCAAGGGGGAGTCGTCGCCGGGGAGCTGTTTTTT. Translated, it gives CAWNRQGGVVAGELFF.

Of note for this clonotype: Its ends do not fully match the called genes, so a read error is possible. This sequence joins TRBV6-6 and TRBJ2-7; 9 nucleotides match TRBD1. Germline V gene sequence: CDR1 MNHNY, CDR2 SVGAGI (reference sequence). The CDR3 totals 15 residues. CDR3 amino acids: CASSYFGTGNYDQYF. Written as DNA, the CDR3 is TGTGCCAGCAGTTACTTTGGGACAGGGAACTACGACCAGTACTTC.

This clonotype has just one count. The rearrangement links TRBV7-8 to TRBJ2-5, with a possible D match to TRBD2 (6 bases). V was pared by 1 base and J by 1 base, with 16 bases between. The CDR3 is 17 residues long. The germline V gene has CDR1 SGHVS and CDR2 FQNEAQ. The CDR3 sequence is CASSLVVTSLIQETQYF. The CDR3 DNA is TGTGCCAGCAGCTTAGTGGTTACTAGCCTAATCCAAGAGACCCAGTACTTC.

In the case of this clonotype: Given a much more abundant clone one base away, this may be a read error. J is TRBJ2-7 and V is TRBV20-1; 9 bases fit TRBD2. The V and J ends lost 3 bases and 4 bases, in that order; junction bases with no gene match: 7. This CDR3 is built from 14 residues. Germline lookup yields CDR1 DFQATT and CDR2 SNEGSKA (reference sequence). DNA of the CDR3: TGCAGTGCTAGGGGGTCTAGCGGGAAGTACGAGCAGTACTTC. Its translation: CSARGSSGKYEQYF.

In regard to this clonotype: The CDR3 end shows no conserved phenylalanine or tryptophan, and so a read error is likely. The chain uses TRBV11-2 and TRBJ1-4, with 7 positions matching TRBD1. Germline CDR1 is SGHAT and CDR2 is FQNNGV. This CDR3 has 14 amino acids. The CDR3 DNA is TGTACCAGCAGCTTAGGCACAGGGGTTGAAAAACTGTTTTTA. Amino acid sequence: CTSSLGTGVEKLFL.

The chain has TRBV6-5 and TRBJ1-6; D call uncertain. Trimming shortened V by 11 bases and J by 6 bases, and 14 bases separated the two germline ends. This CDR3 contains 13 residues. In germline, CDR1 is MNHEY, CDR2 SVGAGI. The CDR3 spells CACWQLRNSPLHF. The CDR3 DNA is TGTGCCTGCTGGCAGTTGCGTAATTCACCCCTCCACTTT.

With respect to this clonotype: One end of the junction varies from germline; a read error may be responsible. The chain carries TRBV11-1 and TRBJ2-2; possible D gene TRBD2, 5 bases. The CDR3 sequence is 18 residues long. Germline CDR1 and CDR2: SGHAT and FQDESV (reference sequence). The CDR3 region is CVSSFGTWAQLNTGVQFF. CDR3 DNA sequence: TGTGTCAGCAGCTTCGGAACGTGGGCTCAGTTGAACACCGGGGTGCAGTTTTTT.

This clonotype has ten or more counts. CDR3 protein: CASSSDRDWGQPQHF. CDR3 in DNA: TGTGCCAGCAGCTCTGACAGAGATTGGGGTCAGCCCCAGCATTTT. The chain carries TRBV7-9 and TRBJ1-5; D may be TRBD1 (5 bases). Germline values: CDR1 SEHNR, CDR2 FQNEAQ (reference sequence). The CDR3 extends over 15 amino acids. V lost 4 bases and J 6 bases, leaving 16 bases between the germline ends.

This clonotype has just a few counts. This sequence may be a read error, since a much larger clone differs from it by one base. CDR3: CAWTTSFNKQFF. The DNA for the CDR3 is TGTGCCTGGACGACTAGCTTCAATAAGCAGTTCTTC. The V gene is TRBV30, the J gene TRBJ2-1; 7 bases fit TRBD2. The CDR3 totals 12 residues. From germline, CDR1 is GTSNPN and CDR2 SVGIG (reference sequence).

Points on this clonotype: A much bigger clone sits one base away, suggesting this may be a read error. This chain connects TRBV14 to TRBJ2-7, with unresolved D. The CDR3 runs to 14 residues. Germline V gives CDR1 SGHDN, CDR2 FVKESK. DNA of the CDR3: TGTGCCAGCAGCCAGAAGTTAGGGTATTACGAGGAGTACTTC. Its protein product is CASSQKLGYYEEYF.

Notes on this clonotype: An end of the junction does not agree with germline; a read error may underlie this. The chain combines TRBV9 with TRBJ2-3; D ambiguous. The length of the CDR3 is 14 residues. Germline-derived CDR1 and CDR2 are SGDLS and YYNGEE. This CDR3 reads CARSVTDSTDTQYF. The CDR3 DNA sequence: TGTGCCAGGAGCGTAACGGATAGCACAGATACGCAGTATTTT.

This clonotype has ten or more counts. J is TRBJ2-5 and V is TRBV20-1; D is perhaps TRBD1 (5 bases). Per germline, CDR1 DFQATT and CDR2 SNEGSKA (reference sequence). This CDR3 is 16 amino acids long. V was shortened by 3 bases and J by 5 bases, with 22 bases between the two germline ends. The chain's CDR3 is CSASGALQARVETQYF. The CDR3 DNA reads TGCAGTGCTAGTGGGGCCCTGCAGGCACGAGTGGAGACCCAGTACTTC.

Only one count was recorded for this clonotype. Since the CDR3 does not end with the conserved phenylalanine or tryptophan, this likely comes from a read error. The DNA is omitted, as the CDR3 cannot be located on it reliably, and the CDR3 follows TCRdb's listing. This chain joins TRBV14 and TRBJ2-1; the D call TRBD2 from the table was never checked on the DNA. CDR1 is SGHDN and CDR2 is FVKESK in the germline V gene. The CDR3 has 15 amino acids, counting both end residues. CDR3 loop: CASSPTTTSAGGLFL.

About this clonotype: One junction end disagrees with the germline gene, perhaps due to a read error. The rearrangement joins TRBV12-3 or TRBV12-4 to TRBJ2-7; a possible D gene is TRBD2 (5 bases). The CDR3 sequence is 14 residues long. CDR3 coding DNA: TGTGCCAGCAGTTTGTCCGGTACAGACTACGAGCGGTACTTC. This codes for CASSLSGTDYERYF.

On this clonotype: The conserved phenylalanine or tryptophan normally closing the CDR3 is absent here, so this likely arose from a read error. V and J are TRBV5-1 and TRBJ1-5; TRBD1 matches 9 bases. CDR3 length equals 15 residues. Germline V gene data show CDR1 as SGHRS and CDR2 as YFSETQ. Written as DNA, the CDR3 is TGCGCAAGCAGCACGGGACAGGGTGGCAATCAGCCCCAGCATCTT. Translated, it gives CASSTGQGGNQPQHL.

This clonotype occurred a few times. CDR3 region: CAWSEAGIHSGELFF. CDR3 DNA sequence: TGTGCCTGGAGTGAGGCGGGGATTCACTCCGGGGAGCTGTTTTTT. The gene calls are TRBV30 and TRBJ2-2, with a weak D call TRBD2 (6 bases). With 1 base removed from V and 6 bases from J, the gap between germline ends came to 15 bases. The CDR3 is made up of 15 amino acids. Germline V gene lookup returns CDR1 GTSNPN and CDR2 SVGIG (reference sequence).

On this clonotype itself: This may stem from a read error, because a much larger clone lies one nucleotide away. The chain couples TRBV20-1 to TRBJ1-2, with 9 bases fitting TRBD1. J was trimmed by 7 bases and V by 5 bases; bases with no gene match: 8. From germline, CDR1 is DFQATT and CDR2 SNEGSKA (reference sequence). This CDR3 has 13 amino acids. The CDR3 DNA reads as TGCAGTGCTGCAACACAGGGGGCAGGTGGCTACACCTTC. Translated: CSAATQGAGGYTF.

Notes on this clonotype: The germline gene is not matched at one end of the junction; a read error may be the cause. This chain connects TRBV29-1 to TRBJ2-1, with TRBD2 as a possible D gene (6 bases). CDR1 is SQVTM and CDR2 is ANQGSEA in the germline V gene. This CDR3 contains 16 residues. The CDR3 region is CSVESPTRSSYYERFF. CDR3 coding DNA: TGCAGCGTTGAATCTCCGACTAGGAGCTCCTACTATGAGCGGTTCTTC.

A note on this clonotype: An end of the junction does not agree with germline; a read error may underlie this. The rearrangement uses TRBV29-1 and TRBJ2-2; 9 nucleotides line up with TRBD1. The CDR3 contains 14 residues. The germline V gene encodes CDR1 SQVTM and CDR2 ANQGSEA. CDR3 residues: CSVGRQGDTRELFF. DNA for the CDR3: TGCAGTGTTGGCCGACAGGGGGACACCAGGGAGCTGTTTTTT.